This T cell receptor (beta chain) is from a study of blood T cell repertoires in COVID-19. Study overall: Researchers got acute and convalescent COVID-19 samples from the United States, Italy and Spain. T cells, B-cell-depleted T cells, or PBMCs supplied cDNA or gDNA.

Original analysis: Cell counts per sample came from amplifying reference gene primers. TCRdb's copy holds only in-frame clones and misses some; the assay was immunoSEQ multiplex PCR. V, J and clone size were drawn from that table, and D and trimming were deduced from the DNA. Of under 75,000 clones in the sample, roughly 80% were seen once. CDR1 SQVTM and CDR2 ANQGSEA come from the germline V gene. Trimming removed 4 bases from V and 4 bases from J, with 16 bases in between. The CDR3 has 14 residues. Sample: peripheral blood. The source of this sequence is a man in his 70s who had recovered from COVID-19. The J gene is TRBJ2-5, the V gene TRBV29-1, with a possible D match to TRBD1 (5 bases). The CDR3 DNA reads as TGCAGCGTTGTTCCCAGGGCGGTAGCAGAGACCCAGTACTTC. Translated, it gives CSVVPRAVAETQYF.